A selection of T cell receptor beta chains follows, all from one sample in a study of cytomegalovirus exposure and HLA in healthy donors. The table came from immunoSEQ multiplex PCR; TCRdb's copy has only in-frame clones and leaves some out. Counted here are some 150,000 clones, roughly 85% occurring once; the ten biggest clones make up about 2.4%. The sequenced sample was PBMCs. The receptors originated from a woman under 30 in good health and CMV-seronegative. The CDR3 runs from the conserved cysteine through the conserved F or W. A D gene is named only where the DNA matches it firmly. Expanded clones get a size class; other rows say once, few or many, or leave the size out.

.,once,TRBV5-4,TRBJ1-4,TGTGCCAGCAGCTTGGGGGGGGCAACTAATGAAAAACTGTTTTTT,CASSLGGATNEKLFF
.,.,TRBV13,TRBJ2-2,TGTGCCAGCAGCTCGGAGGACGTTCCTTTGGGGGAGCTGTTTTTT,CASSSEDVPLGELFF
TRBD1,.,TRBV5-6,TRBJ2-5,TGTGCCAGCAGCTTGGGGACAGGGGGCGGGGAGACCCAGTACTTC,CASSLGTGGGETQYF
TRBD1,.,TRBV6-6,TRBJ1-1,TGTGCCAGCGTAACCCCGGGACAGGAAGCTTTCTTT,CASVTPGQEAFF
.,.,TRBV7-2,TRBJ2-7,TGTGCCAGCAGCTTATCCCGGGACACTAATGAGCAGTACTTC,CASSLSRDTNEQYF
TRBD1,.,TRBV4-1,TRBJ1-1,TGCGCCAGCAGCCAGCCGACAAGGACAGGGAGAACTGAAGCTTTCTTT,CASSQPTRTGRTEAFF
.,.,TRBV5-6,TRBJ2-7,TGTGCCAGCAGCTCCCCCGACAGCCCCGAGCAGTACTTC,CASSSPDSPEQYF
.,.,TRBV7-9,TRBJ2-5,TGTGCCAGCAGCCCGCAAGGGAGAGCAGCGACCCAGTACTTC,CASSPQGRAATQYF
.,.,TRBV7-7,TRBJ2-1,TGTGCCAGCAGCTCCGAGCCCTACAATGAGCAGTTCTTC,CASSSEPYNEQFF
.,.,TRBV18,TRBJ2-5,TGTGCCAGCTCACCAGCTACAGACGAGACCCAGTACTTC,CASSPATDETQYF
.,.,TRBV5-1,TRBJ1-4,TGCGCCAGCAGCTTGGAGGGTCGGGGGGCTAATGAAAAACTGTTTTTT,CASSLEGRGANEKLFF
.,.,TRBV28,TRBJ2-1,TGTGCCAGCAGTTCCCGACTAGTGAATGAGCAGTTCTTC,CASSSRLVNEQFF
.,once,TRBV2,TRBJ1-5,TGTGCCAGCAGTGAGGCAGACTATAGCAATCAGCCCCAGCATTTT,CASSEADYSNQPQHF
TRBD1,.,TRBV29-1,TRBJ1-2,TGCAGCGTCGCAACCGGGACAGCGTATGGCTACACCTTC,CSVATGTAYGYTF
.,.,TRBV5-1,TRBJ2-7,TGCGCCAGCAGCTCGGACTACTACGAGCAGTACTTC,CASSSDYYEQYF
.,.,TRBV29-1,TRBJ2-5,TGCAGCGTTGACGGACACACACAAGAGACCCAGTACTTC,CSVDGHTQETQYF
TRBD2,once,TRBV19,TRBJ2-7,TGTGCCAGTAGTTGGACTAGCGGGAGGGACTACGAGCAGTACTTC,CASSWTSGRDYEQYF
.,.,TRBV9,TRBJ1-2,TGTGCCAGCAGCCCGGAAGGGGGGGCCGGCTACACCTTC,CASSPEGGAGYTF
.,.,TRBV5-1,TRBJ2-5,TGCGCCAGCAGCTTGGTTGCGACTATAAAAGAGACCCAGTACTTC,CASSLVATIKETQYF
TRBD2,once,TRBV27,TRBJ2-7,TGTGCCAGCAGTTTAACGGGACTAGCAGGGGTTCAGCAGTACTTC,CASSLTGLAGVQQYF
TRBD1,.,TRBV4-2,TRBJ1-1,TGTGCCAGCAGCCAAGATCAGGGGACAGGGACCACTGAAGCTTTCTTT,CASSQDQGTGTTEAFF
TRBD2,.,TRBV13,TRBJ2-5,TGTGCCAGCAGGGGGCCGGGAGGGTGTGTCCAGTACTTC,CASRGPGGCVQYF
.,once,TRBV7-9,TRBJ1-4,TGTGCCAGCAGCTTTAGTGAAAAACTGTTTTTT,CASSFSEKLFF
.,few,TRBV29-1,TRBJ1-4,TGCAGCACGTGTGGGGTGGGGAGGGAAAAACTGTTTTTT,CSTCGVGREKLFF
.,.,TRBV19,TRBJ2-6,TGTGCCAGTAGACAGGGTAGCTCTGGGGCCAACGTCCTGACTTTC,CASRQGSSGANVLTF
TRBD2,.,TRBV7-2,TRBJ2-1,TGTGCCAGCAGCGGGCTCTGGCGGGAGGGCCTATTCTATGAGCAGTTCTTC,CASSGLWREGLFYEQFF
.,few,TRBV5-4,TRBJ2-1,TGTGCCAGCAGCTTCAGGGGGGAACCCTACAATGAGCAGTTCTTC,CASSFRGEPYNEQFF
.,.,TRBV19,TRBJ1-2,TGTGCCAGTAGTATTGTGCAGTCTTTTAACTATGGCTACACCTTC,CASSIVQSFNYGYTF
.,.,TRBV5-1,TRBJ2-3,TGCGCCAGCAGCCCGGGGTCGGACGTCACAGATACGCAGTATTTT,CASSPGSDVTDTQYF
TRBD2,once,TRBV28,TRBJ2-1,TGTGCCAGCAGTTCCACGGGACTAGCGGCATACAATGAGCAGTTCTTC,CASSSTGLAAYNEQFF
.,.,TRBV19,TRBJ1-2,TGTGCCAGTAGTACCGGACAGCTCTATGGCTACACCTTC,CASSTGQLYGYTF
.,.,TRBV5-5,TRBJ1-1,TGTGCCAGCAGCCCAGGCCCGCCGATTCCACTGAACACTGAAGCTTTCTTT,CASSPGPPIPLNTEAFF
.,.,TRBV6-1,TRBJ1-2,TGTGCCAGCAGTGCCCGGGACATGAGGGGCTACACCTTC,CASSARDMRGYTF
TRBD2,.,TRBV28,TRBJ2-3,TGTGCCAGCAGTCCCTTGGGACTAGCGGGAGACACAGATACGCAGTATTTT,CASSPLGLAGDTDTQYF
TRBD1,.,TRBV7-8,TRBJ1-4,TGTGCCAGCAGCTTAGCGCGGACAGGGGTTAATGAAAAACTGTTTTTT,CASSLARTGVNEKLFF
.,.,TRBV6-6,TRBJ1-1,TGTGCCAGCAAGCCAGGGCCCGGCACTGAAGCTTTCTTT,CASKPGPGTEAFF
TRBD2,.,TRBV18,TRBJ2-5,TGTGCCAGCTCACCCGGACTAGCCAGGGAGACCCAGTACTTC,CASSPGLARETQYF